This TCR beta chain was captured by sequencing in a study of tumor and adjacent non-tumor tissue in lung cancer. TCRbeta libraries were built with three rounds of nested PCR, modified from ARM-PCR. Each CDR3 protein is one row after TCRdb ran MiXCR on the multiplex PCR reads. Of approximately 76,000 distinct CDR3 sequences listed, around 70% are singletons. The length of the CDR3 is 15 residues. The V segment lost 9 bases and the J segment 8 bases; nucleotides outside the gene matches: 12. The template was RNA from unsorted bulk tissue. This chain connects TRBV12-3 or TRBV12-4 to TRBJ2-1; 11 bases are a match to TRBD2. This sequence was found in an older woman with non-small cell lung cancer. Material for sequencing was lung tumor tissue. CDR3 protein: CARRSGLAESDEQFF. As DNA, the CDR3 is TGTGCCAGAAGGTCGGGACTAGCGGAGTCCGATGAGCAGTTCTTC.